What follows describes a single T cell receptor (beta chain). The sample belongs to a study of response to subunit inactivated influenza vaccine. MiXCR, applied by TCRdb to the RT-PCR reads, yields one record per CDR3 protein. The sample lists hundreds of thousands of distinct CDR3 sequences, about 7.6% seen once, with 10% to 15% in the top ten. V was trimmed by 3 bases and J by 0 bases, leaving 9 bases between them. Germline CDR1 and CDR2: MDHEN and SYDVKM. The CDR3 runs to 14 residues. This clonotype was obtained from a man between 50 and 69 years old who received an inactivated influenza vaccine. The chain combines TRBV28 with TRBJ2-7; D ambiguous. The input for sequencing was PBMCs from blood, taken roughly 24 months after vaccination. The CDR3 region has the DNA TGTGCCAGCAGTTTCGGTGGTGACTCCTACGAGCAGTACTTC. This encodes CASSFGGDSYEQYF.